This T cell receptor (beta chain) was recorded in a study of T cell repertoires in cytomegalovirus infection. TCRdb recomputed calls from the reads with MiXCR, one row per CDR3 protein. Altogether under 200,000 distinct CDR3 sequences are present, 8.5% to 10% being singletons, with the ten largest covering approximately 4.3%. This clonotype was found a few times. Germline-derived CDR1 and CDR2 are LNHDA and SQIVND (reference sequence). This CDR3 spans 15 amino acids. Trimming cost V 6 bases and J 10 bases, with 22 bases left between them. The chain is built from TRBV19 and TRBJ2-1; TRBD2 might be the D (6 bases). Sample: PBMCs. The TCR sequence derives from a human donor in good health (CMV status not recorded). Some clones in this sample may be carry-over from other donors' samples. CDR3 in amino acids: CASRNRGQEGREQFF. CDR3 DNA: TGTGCCAGTAGAAACCGGGGCCAGGAGGGCCGCGAGCAGTTCTTC.